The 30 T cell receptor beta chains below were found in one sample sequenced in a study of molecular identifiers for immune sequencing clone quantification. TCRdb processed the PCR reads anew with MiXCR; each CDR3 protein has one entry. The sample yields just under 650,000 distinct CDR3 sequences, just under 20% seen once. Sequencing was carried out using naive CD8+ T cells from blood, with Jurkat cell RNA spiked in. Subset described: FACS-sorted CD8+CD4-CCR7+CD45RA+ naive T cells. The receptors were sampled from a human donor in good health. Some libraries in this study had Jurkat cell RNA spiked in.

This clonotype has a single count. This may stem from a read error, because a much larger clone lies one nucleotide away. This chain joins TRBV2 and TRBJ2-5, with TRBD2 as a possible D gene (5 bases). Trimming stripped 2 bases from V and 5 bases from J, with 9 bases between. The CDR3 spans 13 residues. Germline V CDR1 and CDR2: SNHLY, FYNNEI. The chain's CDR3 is CASSESTGETQYF. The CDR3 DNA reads TGTGCCAGCAGTGAATCTACGGGGGAGACCCAGTACTTC.

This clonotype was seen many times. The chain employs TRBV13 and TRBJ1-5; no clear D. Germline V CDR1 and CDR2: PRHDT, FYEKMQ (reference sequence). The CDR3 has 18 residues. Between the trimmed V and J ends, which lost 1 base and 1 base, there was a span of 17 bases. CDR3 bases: TGTGCCAGCAGCTTAGAAGGGATATCAGGAAAGAGCAATCAGCCCCAGCATTTT. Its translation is CASSLEGISGKSNQPQHF.

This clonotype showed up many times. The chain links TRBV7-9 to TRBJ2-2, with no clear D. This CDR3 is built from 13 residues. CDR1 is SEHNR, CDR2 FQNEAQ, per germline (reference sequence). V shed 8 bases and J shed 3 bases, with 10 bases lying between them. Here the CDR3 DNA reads TGTGCCAGCGGATCCGCCGACACCGGGGAGCTGTTTTTT. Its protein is CASGSADTGELFF. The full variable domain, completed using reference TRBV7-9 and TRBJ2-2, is DTGVSQNPRHKITKRGQNVTFRCDPISEHNRLYWYRQTLGQGPEFLTYFQNEAQLEKSRLLSDRFSAERPKGSFSTLEIQRTEQGDSAMYLCASGSADTGELFFGEGSRLTVL.

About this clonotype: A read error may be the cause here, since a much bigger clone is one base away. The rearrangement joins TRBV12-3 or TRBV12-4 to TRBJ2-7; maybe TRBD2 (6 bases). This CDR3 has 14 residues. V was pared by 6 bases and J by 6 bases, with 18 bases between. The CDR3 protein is CASSPGGTGIEQYF. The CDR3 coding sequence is TGTGCCAGCAGCCCCGGGGGTACTGGTATCGAGCAGTACTTC.

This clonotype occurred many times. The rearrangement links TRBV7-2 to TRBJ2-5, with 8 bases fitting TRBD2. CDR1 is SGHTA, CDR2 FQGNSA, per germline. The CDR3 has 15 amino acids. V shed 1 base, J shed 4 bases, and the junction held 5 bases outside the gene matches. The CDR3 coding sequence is TGTGCCAGCAGCTTAGGGCTCCTAGCGGGAGAGACCCAGTACTTC. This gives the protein CASSLGLLAGETQYF.

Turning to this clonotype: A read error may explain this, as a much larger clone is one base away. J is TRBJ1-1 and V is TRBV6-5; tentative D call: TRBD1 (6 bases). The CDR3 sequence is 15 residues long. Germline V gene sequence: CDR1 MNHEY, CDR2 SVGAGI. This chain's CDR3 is CASGYSRGARTEAFF. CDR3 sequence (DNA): TGTGCCAGCGGTTACTCCCGGGGGGCGCGCACTGAAGCTTTCTTT.

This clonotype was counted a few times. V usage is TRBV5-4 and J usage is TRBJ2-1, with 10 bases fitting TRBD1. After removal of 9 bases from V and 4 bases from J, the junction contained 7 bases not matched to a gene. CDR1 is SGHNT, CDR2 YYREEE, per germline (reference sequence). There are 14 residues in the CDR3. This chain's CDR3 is CATKGQGTYNEQFF. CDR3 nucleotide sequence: TGTGCCACCAAGGGACAGGGGACTTACAATGAGCAGTTCTTC.

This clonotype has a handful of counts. CDR3 sequence (DNA): TGCGCCAGCAGTGAGGCAGGGGAGGATCAGCCCCAGCATTTT. Protein product: CASSEAGEDQPQHF. This chain links TRBV10-1 with TRBJ1-5; perhaps TRBD1 as D (6 bases). The V and J ends lost 2 bases and 5 bases respectively, with 10 bases between them. The CDR3 has 14 residues. Germline loops: CDR1 WNHNN, CDR2 SYGVQD (reference sequence).

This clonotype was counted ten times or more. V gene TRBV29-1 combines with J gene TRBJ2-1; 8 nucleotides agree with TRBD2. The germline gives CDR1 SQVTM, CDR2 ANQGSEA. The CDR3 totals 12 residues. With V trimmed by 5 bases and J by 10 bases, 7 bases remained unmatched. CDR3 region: CSVMSGRGEQFF. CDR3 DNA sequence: TGCAGCGTTATGAGCGGGAGAGGAGAGCAGTTCTTC.

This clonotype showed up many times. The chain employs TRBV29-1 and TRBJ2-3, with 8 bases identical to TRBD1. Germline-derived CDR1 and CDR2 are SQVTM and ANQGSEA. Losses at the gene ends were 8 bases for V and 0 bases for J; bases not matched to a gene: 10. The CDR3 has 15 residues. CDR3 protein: CSCDRGESSTDTQYF. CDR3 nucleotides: TGCAGCTGCGACAGGGGCGAATCTAGCACAGATACGCAGTATTTT.

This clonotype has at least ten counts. The CDR3 nucleotides read TGTGCCAGTAGTGATTACGGACAGGGCCACGAGCAGTACTTC. Its translation is CASSDYGQGHEQYF. This chain connects TRBV19 to TRBJ2-7; 8 bases map to TRBD1. Germline values: CDR1 LNHDA, CDR2 SQIVND (reference sequence). The CDR3 covers 14 residues. The ends lost 5 bases at V and 5 bases at J; junction bases unmatched: 8.

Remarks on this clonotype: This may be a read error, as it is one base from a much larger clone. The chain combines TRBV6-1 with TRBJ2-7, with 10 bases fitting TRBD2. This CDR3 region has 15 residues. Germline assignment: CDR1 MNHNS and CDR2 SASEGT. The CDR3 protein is CASSKTAGGSYGQYF. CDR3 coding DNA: TGTGCCAGCAGTAAAACAGCGGGAGGGTCCTACGGGCAGTACTTC.

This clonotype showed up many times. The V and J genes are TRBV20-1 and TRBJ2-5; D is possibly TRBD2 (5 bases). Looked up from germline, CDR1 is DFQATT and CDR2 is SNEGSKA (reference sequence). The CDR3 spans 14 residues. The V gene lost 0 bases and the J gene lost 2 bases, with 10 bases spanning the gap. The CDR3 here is CSARELVNQETQYF. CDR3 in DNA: TGCAGTGCTAGAGAACTAGTAAATCAAGAGACCCAGTACTTC.

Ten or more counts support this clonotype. CDR3 protein: CASSFSARGVDGYTF. CDR3 DNA: TGTGCCAGCAGCTTCTCCGCCAGGGGAGTTGATGGCTACACCTTC. The chain uses TRBV7-2 and TRBJ1-2, with D possibly matching TRBD1 (6 bases). The length of the CDR3 is 15 residues. The V gene lost 3 bases and the J gene lost 6 bases, with 17 bases spanning the gap. CDR1 and CDR2 (germline): SGHTA, FQGNSA.

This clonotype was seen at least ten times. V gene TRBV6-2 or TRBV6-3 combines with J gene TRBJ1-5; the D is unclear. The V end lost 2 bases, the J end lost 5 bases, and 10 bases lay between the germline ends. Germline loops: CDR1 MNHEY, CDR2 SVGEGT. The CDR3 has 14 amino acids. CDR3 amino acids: CASSYGLRDQPQHF. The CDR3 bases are TGTGCCAGCAGTTACGGTTTGAGAGATCAGCCCCAGCATTTT.

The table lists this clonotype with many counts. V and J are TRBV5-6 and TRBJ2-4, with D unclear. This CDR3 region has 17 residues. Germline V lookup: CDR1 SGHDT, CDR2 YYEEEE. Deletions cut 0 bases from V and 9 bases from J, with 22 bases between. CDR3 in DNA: TGTGCCAGCAGCTTGGCCAACTCTCAGGCTTATCTTAGCATTCAGTACTTC. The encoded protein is CASSLANSQAYLSIQYF.

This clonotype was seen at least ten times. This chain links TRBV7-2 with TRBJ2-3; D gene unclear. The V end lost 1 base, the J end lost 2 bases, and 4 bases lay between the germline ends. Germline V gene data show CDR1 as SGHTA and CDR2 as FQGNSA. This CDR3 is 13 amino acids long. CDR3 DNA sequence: TGTGCCAGCAGCTTAGGGTACACAGATACGCAGTATTTT. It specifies CASSLGYTDTQYF. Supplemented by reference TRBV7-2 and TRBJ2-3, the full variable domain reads GAGVSQSPSNKVTEKGKDVELRCDPISGHTALYWYRQSLGQGLEFLIYFQGNSAPDKSGLPSDRFSAERTGGSVSTLTIQRTQQEDSAVYLCASSLGYTDTQYFGPGTRLTVL.

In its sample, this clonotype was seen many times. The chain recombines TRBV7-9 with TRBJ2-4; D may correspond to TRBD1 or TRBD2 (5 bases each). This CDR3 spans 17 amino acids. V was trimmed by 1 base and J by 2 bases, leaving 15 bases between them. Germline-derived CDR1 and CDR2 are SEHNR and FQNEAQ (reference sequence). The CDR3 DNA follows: TGTGCCAGCAGCTTAGTCGGGACCTACCACACCAAAAACATTCAGTACTTC. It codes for CASSLVGTYHTKNIQYF. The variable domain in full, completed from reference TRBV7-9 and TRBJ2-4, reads DTGVSQNPRHKITKRGQNVTFRCDPISEHNRLYWYRQTLGQGPEFLTYFQNEAQLEKSRLLSDRFSAERPKGSFSTLEIQRTEQGDSAMYLCASSLVGTYHTKNIQYFGAGTRLSVL.

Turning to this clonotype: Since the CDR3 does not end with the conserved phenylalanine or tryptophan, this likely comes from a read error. CDR3 nucleotides: TGTGCCAGCAGGGATCCGGGGGGGCCCTACAATGAGCAGTTCTCC. Its translation is CASRDPGGPYNEQFS. V is TRBV11-2 and J is TRBJ2-1; 8 bases are shared with TRBD2. With 6 bases clipped from V and 2 bases from J, the junction kept 6 bases outside the gene matches. Looked up from germline, CDR1 is SGHAT and CDR2 is FQNNGV. The length of the CDR3 is 15 residues.

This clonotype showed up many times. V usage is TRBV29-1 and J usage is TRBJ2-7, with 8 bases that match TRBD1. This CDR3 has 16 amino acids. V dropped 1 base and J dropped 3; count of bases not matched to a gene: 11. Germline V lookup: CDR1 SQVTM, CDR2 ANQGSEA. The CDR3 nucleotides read TGCAGCGTTGAAGGATTTCTCGGGACAGGAGACTACGAGCAGTACTTC. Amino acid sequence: CSVEGFLGTGDYEQYF.

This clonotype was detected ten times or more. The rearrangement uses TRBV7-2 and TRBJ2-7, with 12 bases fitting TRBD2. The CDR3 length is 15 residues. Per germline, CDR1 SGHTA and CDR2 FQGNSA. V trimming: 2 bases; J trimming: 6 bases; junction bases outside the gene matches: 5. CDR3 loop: CASSLLAGGPAEQYF. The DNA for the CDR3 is TGTGCCAGCAGCTTACTAGCGGGAGGGCCGGCCGAGCAGTACTTC.

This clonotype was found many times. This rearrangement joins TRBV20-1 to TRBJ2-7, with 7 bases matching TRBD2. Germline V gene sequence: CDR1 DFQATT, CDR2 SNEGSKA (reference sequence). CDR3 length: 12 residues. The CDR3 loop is CSGRRGIYEQYF. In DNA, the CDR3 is TGCAGCGGTAGGCGGGGGATTTACGAGCAGTACTTC.

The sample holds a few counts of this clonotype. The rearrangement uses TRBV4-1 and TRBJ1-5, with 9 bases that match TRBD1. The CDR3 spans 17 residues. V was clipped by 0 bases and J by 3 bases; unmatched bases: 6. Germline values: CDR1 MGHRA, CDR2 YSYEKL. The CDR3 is CASSQEGDRVLNQPQHF. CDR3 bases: TGCGCCAGCAGCCAAGAAGGGGACAGGGTCCTCAATCAGCCCCAGCATTTT.

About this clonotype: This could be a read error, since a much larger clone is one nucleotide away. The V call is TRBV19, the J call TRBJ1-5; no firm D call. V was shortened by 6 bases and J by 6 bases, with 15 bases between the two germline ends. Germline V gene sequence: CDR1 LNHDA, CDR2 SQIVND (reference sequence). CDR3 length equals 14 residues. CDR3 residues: CASSPGRVSQPQHF. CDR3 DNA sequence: TGTGCCAGTAGCCCCGGACGGGTCAGTCAGCCCCAGCATTTT.

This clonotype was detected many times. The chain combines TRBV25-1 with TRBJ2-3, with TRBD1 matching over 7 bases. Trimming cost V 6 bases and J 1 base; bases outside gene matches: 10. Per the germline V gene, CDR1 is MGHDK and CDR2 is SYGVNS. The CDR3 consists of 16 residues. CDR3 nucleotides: TGTGCCAGCAGAGAAACAGGGGCGTTAGGCACAGATACGCAGTATTTT. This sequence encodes CASRETGALGTDTQYF.

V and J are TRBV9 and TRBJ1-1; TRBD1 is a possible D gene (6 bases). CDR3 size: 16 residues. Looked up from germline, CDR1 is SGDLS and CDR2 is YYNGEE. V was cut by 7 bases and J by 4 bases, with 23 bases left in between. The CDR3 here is CASGRDGGGLGTEAFF. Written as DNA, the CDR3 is TGTGCCAGCGGCAGGGACGGGGGGGGGCTTGGCACTGAAGCTTTCTTT.

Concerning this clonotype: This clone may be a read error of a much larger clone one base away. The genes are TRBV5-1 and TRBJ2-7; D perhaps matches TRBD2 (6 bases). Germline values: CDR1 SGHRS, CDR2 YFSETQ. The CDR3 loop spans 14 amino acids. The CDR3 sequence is CARSLEGYTYEQYF. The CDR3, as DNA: TGCGCCCGCAGCTTGGAGGGCTATACCTACGAGCAGTACTTC.

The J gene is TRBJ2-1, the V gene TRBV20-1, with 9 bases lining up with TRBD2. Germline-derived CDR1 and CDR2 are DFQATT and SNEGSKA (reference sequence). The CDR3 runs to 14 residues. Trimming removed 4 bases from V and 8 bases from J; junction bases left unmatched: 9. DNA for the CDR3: TGCAGTGCTAAGGGACTAGCTTTTAGATATGAGCAGTTCTTC. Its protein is CSAKGLAFRYEQFF.

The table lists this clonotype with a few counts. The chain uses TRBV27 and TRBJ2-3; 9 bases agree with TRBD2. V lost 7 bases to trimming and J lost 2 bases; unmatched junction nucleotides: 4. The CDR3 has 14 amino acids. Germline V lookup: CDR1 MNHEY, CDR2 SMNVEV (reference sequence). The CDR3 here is CASTLAGFTDTQYF. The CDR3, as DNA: TGTGCCAGCACTCTAGCGGGATTCACAGATACGCAGTATTTT.

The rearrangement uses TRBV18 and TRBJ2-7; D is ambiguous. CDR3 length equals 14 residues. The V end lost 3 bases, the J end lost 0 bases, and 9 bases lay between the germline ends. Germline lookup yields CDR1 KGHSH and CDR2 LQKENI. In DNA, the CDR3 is TGTGCCAGCTCACCTACAATGAGCTCCTACGAGCAGTACTTC. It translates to CASSPTMSSYEQYF. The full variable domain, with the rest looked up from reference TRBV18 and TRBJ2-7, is NAGVMQNPRHLVRRRGQEARLRCSPMKGHSHVYWYRQLPEEGLKFMVYLQKENIIDESGMPKERFSAEFPKEGPSILRIQQVVRGDSAAYFCASSPTMSSYEQYFGPGTRLTVT.